The 21 T cell receptor beta chains below all came from one sample that was sequenced in a study of CD8+ T cells in alopecia areata. In each case, RNA was isolated and then reverse transcribed into cDNA as the sequencing template. Some clones are missing from TCRdb's copy, which holds only in-frame ones; the method was immunoSEQ multiplex PCR. Among about 110,000 clones, almost 60% were seen once, and the ten largest hold 20% to 25%. The sequenced material came from CD8+ T cells sorted from blood. The receptors shown here come from a human donor in good health.

This clone has only a few counts. This rearrangement joins TRBV25-1 to TRBJ1-5; possible D gene TRBD1, 5 bases. Germline V CDR1 and CDR2: MGHDK, SYGVNS. The CDR3 spans 14 residues. V was cut by 3 bases and J by 6 bases, with 12 bases left in between. The CDR3 DNA follows: TGTGCCAGCAGTGATTCAGGGTCCAGTCAGCCCCAGCATTTT. Amino acids: CASSDSGSSQPQHF.

The DNA of the CDR3 is TGTGCCAGTCCAGAATCAACAGGGGAGGATAGCGTTCGGGCTTTCTTT. It translates to CASPESTGEDSVRAFF. The rearrangement links TRBV19 to TRBJ1-1, with 7 bases aligning to TRBD1. Germline assignment: CDR1 LNHDA and CDR2 SQIVND (reference sequence). After removal of 8 bases from V and 11 bases from J, the junction contained 23 bases not matched to a gene. CDR3 length: 16 amino acids.

The V and J genes are TRBV4-2 and TRBJ1-5, with D uncertain. The CDR3 extends over 16 amino acids. In germline, CDR1 is LGHNA, CDR2 YNFKEQ. V lost 0 bases and J lost 6, with 15 bases in between. The CDR3 nucleotides read TGTGCCAGCAGCCAAGAATTTGGGGAATTTGGTCAGCCCCAGCATTTT. This sequence encodes CASSQEFGEFGQPQHF.

The chain is built from TRBV13 and TRBJ2-7; 9 nucleotides align to TRBD1. The ends lost 5 bases at V and 2 bases at J; junction bases unmatched: 7. Germline CDR1 reads PRHDT; CDR2 reads FYEKMQ (reference sequence). CDR3 length: 15 amino acids. CDR3 protein: CASSPRQGDPYEQYF. CDR3 DNA: TGTGCCAGCAGCCCCCGACAGGGGGACCCCTACGAGCAGTACTTC.

Regarding this clone: This CDR3 is also generated by other DNA sequences in the sample. This chain joins TRBV4-3 and TRBJ2-7; 7 bases match TRBD2. Trimming cost V 0 bases and J 4 bases; bases outside gene matches: 9. The CDR3 is 16 amino acids. Germline values: CDR1 LGHNA, CDR2 YSLEER. CDR3: CASSQDRASGLYEQYF. CDR3 bases: TGCGCCAGCAGCCAAGATCGCGCTAGCGGCCTTTACGAGCAGTACTTC.

This clone was observed a single time. This chain uses TRBV13 with TRBJ2-1; 7 nucleotides match TRBD1. CDR3 length: 13 amino acids. Germline loops: CDR1 PRHDT, CDR2 FYEKMQ (reference sequence). V shed 2 bases, J shed 7 bases, and the junction held 2 bases outside the gene matches. CDR3: CASSLNRGNEQFF. CDR3 in DNA: TGTGCCAGCAGCTTAAACAGGGGTAATGAGCAGTTCTTC.

This clone was observed a few times. The chain uses TRBV6-6 and TRBJ2-5, with TRBD2 matching 13 bases. There are 16 residues in the CDR3. V dropped 6 bases and J dropped 3; count of bases not matched to a gene: 7. CDR1 and CDR2 from the germline V gene are MNHNY and SVGAGI (reference sequence). This CDR3 reads CASSQLGLAGEETQYF. The CDR3 coding sequence is TGTGCCAGCAGCCAGCTAGGACTAGCGGGGGAAGAGACCCAGTACTTC.

The V gene is TRBV9, the J gene TRBJ2-7; D possibly uses TRBD1 or TRBD2 (6 bases each). V lost 4 bases to trimming and J lost 6 bases, with 26 bases between them. CDR1 is SGDLS, CDR2 YYNGEE, per germline. The CDR3 has 17 residues. The CDR3 region has the DNA TGTGCCAGCAGCCCCCGAGGGGGGCCCCTGGACCGGGTCGAGCAGTACTTC. Protein sequence: CASSPRGGPLDRVEQYF.

This chain links TRBV2 with TRBJ1-1, with TRBD1 matching 9 bases. In germline, CDR1 is SNHLY, CDR2 FYNNEI. Trimming removed 5 bases from V and 13 bases from J; junction bases left unmatched: 20. CDR3 size: 16 residues. CDR3 sequence: CASSPPRPGTGNLGFF. In nucleotides, the CDR3 is TGTGCCAGCAGTCCACCACGTCCCGGGACAGGGAATCTAGGTTTCTTT. Supplemented by reference TRBV2 and TRBJ1-1, the full variable domain reads EPEVTQTPSHQVTQMGQEVILRCVPISNHLYFYWYRQILGQKVEFLVSFYNNEISEKSEIFDDQFSVERPDGSNFTLKIRSTKLEDSAMYFCASSPPRPGTGNLGFFGQGTRLTVV.

This chain connects TRBV19 to TRBJ2-7; no clear D. The CDR3 runs to 13 residues. V dropped 6 bases and J dropped 2 bases, with 11 bases sitting between them. The germline V gene has CDR1 LNHDA and CDR2 SQIVND (reference sequence). The CDR3 is CASRLPHTYEQYF. As DNA, the CDR3 is TGTGCCAGTAGACTACCGCATACCTACGAGCAGTACTTC.

The chain has TRBV7-9 and TRBJ2-3; D is undetermined. The CDR3 is made up of 16 amino acids. V was trimmed by 5 bases and J by 0 bases, leaving 15 bases between them. The germline CDR1 and CDR2 sequences are SEHNR and FQNEAQ (reference sequence). CDR3 amino acids: CASSPLLGRSTDTQYF. The CDR3, as DNA: TGTGCCAGCAGCCCACTTTTGGGCCGGAGCACAGATACGCAGTATTTT.

The J gene is TRBJ2-7, the V gene TRBV4-1; D is ambiguous. CDR1 is MGHRA, CDR2 YSYEKL, per germline. The V end was cut by 1 base, the J end by 1 base, with 8 bases between. This CDR3 has 14 amino acids. The CDR3, as DNA: TGCGCCAGCAGCCAAGGCCCGGATTCCTACGAGCAGTACTTC. It codes for CASSQGPDSYEQYF.

The rearrangement joins TRBV30 to TRBJ1-1, with D tentatively TRBD1 (6 bases). There are 13 residues in the CDR3. Per the germline V gene, CDR1 is GTSNPN and CDR2 is SVGIG (reference sequence). V lost 3 bases to trimming and J lost 1 base, with 9 bases between them. CDR3 sequence (DNA): TGTGCCTGGAGACGGACAGAGAACACTGAAGCTTTCTTT. The encoded protein is CAWRRTENTEAFF.

The gene calls are TRBV25-1 and TRBJ2-3; perhaps TRBD1 as D (5 bases). Per germline, CDR1 MGHDK and CDR2 SYGVNS. The CDR3 loop spans 16 amino acids. Trimming removed 1 base at V and 0 bases at J, with 11 bases between. The CDR3 DNA reads TGTGCCAGCAGTGAATGGGTGGGGCCTAGCACAGATACGCAGTATTTT. It codes for CASSEWVGPSTDTQYF.

This clone occurred a few times. Here the CDR3 reads CASSPPWTGGARGYNSPLHF. CDR3 sequence (DNA): TGTGCCAGCAGTCCCCCCTGGACAGGGGGCGCGAGGGGCTATAATTCACCCCTCCACTTT. The chain combines TRBV28 with TRBJ1-6, with TRBD1 identical over 11 bases. Per germline, CDR1 MDHEN and CDR2 SYDVKM. V dropped 5 bases and J dropped 3; count of bases not matched to a gene: 15. This CDR3 region has 20 residues. The full variable domain, in which reference TRBV28 and TRBJ1-6 provide the parts outside the CDR3, is DVKVTQSSRYLVKRTGEKVFLECVQDMDHENMFWYRQDPGLGLRLIYFSYDVKMKEKGDIPEGYSVSREKKERFSLILESASTNQTSMYLCASSPPWTGGARGYNSPLHFGNGTRLTVT.

This chain uses TRBV11-2 with TRBJ2-3; the match to TRBD2 covers 11 bases. Trimming took 1 base from V and 2 from J; bases not matched to a gene: 2. Per germline, CDR1 SGHAT and CDR2 FQNNGV. The CDR3 is made up of 16 amino acids. The CDR3 region has the DNA TGTGCCAGCAGCTTAGTAGCGGGGGGGCTCACAGATACGCAGTATTTT. Its protein product is CASSLVAGGLTDTQYF.

The rearrangement uses TRBV30 and TRBJ2-1; TRBD2 agrees at 7 bases. CDR3 size: 12 residues. With V trimmed by 5 bases and J by 7 bases, 5 bases remained unmatched. Germline CDR1 reads GTSNPN; CDR2 reads SVGIG (reference sequence). CDR3 amino acids: CAWRGETNEQFF. Written as DNA, the CDR3 is TGTGCCTGGCGGGGGGAAACAAATGAGCAGTTCTTC.

The count of this clone is one. The J gene is TRBJ1-2, the V gene TRBV15, with 8 bases fitting TRBD1. Germline V lookup: CDR1 LNHNV, CDR2 YYDKDF (reference sequence). CDR3 length: 15 residues. Trimming cost V 0 bases and J 7 bases; bases outside gene matches: 7. This CDR3 is CATSRDGGQASGYTF. CDR3 nucleotide sequence: TGTGCCACCAGCAGAGATGGGGGACAGGCTTCTGGCTACACCTTC.

The genes are TRBV5-6 and TRBJ2-3; D unresolved. The length of the CDR3 is 17 residues. Germline CDR1 SGHDT, CDR2 YYEEEE. Trimming left V 0 bases short and J 1 base short, with 15 bases between. In DNA form, the CDR3 reads TGTGCCAGCAGCTTGGGTGACGGCTCCGGTGGCACAGATACGCAGTATTTT. Translation: CASSLGDGSGGTDTQYF.

The chain recombines TRBV9 with TRBJ1-1; D remains ambiguous. From germline, CDR1 is SGDLS and CDR2 YYNGEE. The CDR3 runs 13 residues. Trimming took off 0 bases at V and 4 bases at J, with 7 bases between the two ends. CDR3 DNA: TGTGCCAGCAGCGTAGCAGAGGGCACTGAAGCTTTCTTT. This encodes CASSVAEGTEAFF.

CDR3 sequence: CASSFRDNQPQHF. CDR3 DNA: TGTGCCAGCAGCTTCAGGGACAATCAGCCCCAGCATTTT. The chain uses TRBV13 and TRBJ1-5, with TRBD1 as a possible D gene (5 bases). The length of the CDR3 is 13 residues. Trimming cost V 3 bases and J 3 bases, with 6 bases left between them. The V gene's germline CDR1 is PRHDT and CDR2 FYEKMQ (reference sequence).